A single sample gave rise to the 16 T cell receptor beta chains below, sequenced in a study of blood T cell repertoires in COVID-19. Profiling relied on immunoSEQ multiplex PCR, and the TCRdb table lists in-frame clones only, not all of them. The repertoire holds roughly 300,000 clones, with 89% as singletons. Sequencing input: peripheral blood. These receptors were taken from a man between 18 and 35 years old who had recovered from COVID-19.

The chain has TRBV15 and TRBJ2-4; the D gene is possibly TRBD2 (6 bases). The CDR3 contains 15 residues. V was shortened by 0 bases and J by 1 base, with 7 bases between the two germline ends. The germline V gene encodes CDR1 LNHNV and CDR2 YYDKDF (reference sequence). The CDR3 protein is CATSRDGGAKNIQYF. CDR3 sequence (DNA): TGTGCCACCAGCAGAGATGGGGGGGCCAAAAACATTCAGTACTTC. The complete variable domain, with remaining parts taken from reference TRBV15 and TRBJ2-4, reads DAMVIQNPRYQVTQFGKPVTLSCSQTLNHNVMYWYQQKSSQAPKLLFHYYDKDFNNEADTPDNFQSRRPNTSFCFLDIRSPGLGDTAMYLCATSRDGGAKNIQYFGAGTRLSVL.

The chain links TRBV6-6 to TRBJ2-7, with D tentatively TRBD2 (6 bases). The CDR3 contains 16 residues. Per germline, CDR1 MNHNY and CDR2 SVGAGI (reference sequence). Trimming removed 4 bases at V and 0 bases at J, with 16 bases between. CDR3 bases: TGTGCCAGCAGTTCAGCTATAGCGGCCAGCTCCTACGAGCAGTACTTC. Translating it yields CASSSAIAASSYEQYF.

The V call is TRBV18, the J call TRBJ2-2; perhaps TRBD1 as D (5 bases). Trimming took 3 bases from V and 4 from J, leaving 15 bases between them. The germline CDR1 and CDR2 sequences are KGHSH and LQKENI. This CDR3 spans 16 amino acids. Written as DNA, the CDR3 is TGTGCCAGCTCACCGAGATCGGACATTTCCACCGGGGAGCTGTTTTTT. It codes for CASSPRSDISTGELFF.

The chain uses TRBV14 and TRBJ1-2; 8 nucleotides match TRBD1. This CDR3 has 13 residues. After removal of 5 bases from V and 4 bases from J, the junction contained 3 bases not matched to a gene. Germline lookup yields CDR1 SGHDN and CDR2 FVKESK. This CDR3 reads CASSFDRGYGYTF. The CDR3 DNA reads TGTGCCAGCAGCTTCGACAGGGGCTATGGCTACACCTTC.

The chain couples TRBV29-1 to TRBJ1-1, with D hard to call. CDR1 is SQVTM and CDR2 is ANQGSEA in the germline V gene. Trimming left V 7 bases short and J 1 base short, with 10 bases between. CDR3 size: 12 residues. The DNA of the CDR3 is TGCAGCGGCTTCGGAGAGAACACTGAAGCTTTCTTT. It codes for CSGFGENTEAFF.

This rearrangement joins TRBV5-1 to TRBJ1-1, with D unclear. This CDR3 is 14 amino acids long. The V gene lost 3 bases and the J gene lost 0 bases, with 9 bases spanning the gap. Germline CDR1 SGHRS, CDR2 YFSETQ. CDR3 sequence: CASSSGFMNTEAFF. For the CDR3, the DNA is TGCGCCAGCAGCTCGGGATTTATGAACACTGAAGCTTTCTTT. Complete variable domain (other parts from reference TRBV5-1 and TRBJ1-1): KAGVTQTPRYLIKTRGQQVTLSCSPISGHRSVSWYQQTPGQGLQFLFEYFSETQRNKGNFPGRFSGRQFSNSRSEMNVSTLELGDSALYLCASSSGFMNTEAFFGQGTRLTVV.

In this sample, this clone turned up a few times. The chain combines TRBV15 with TRBJ1-3; D might be TRBD1 (5 bases). Germline assignment: CDR1 LNHNV and CDR2 YYDKDF (reference sequence). There are 14 residues in the CDR3. V lost 3 bases to trimming and J lost 3 bases, with 9 bases between them. The CDR3 DNA sequence: TGTGCCACCAGCAGCGGGGGGAGTGGAAACACCATATATTTT. As protein: CATSSGGSGNTIYF.

The rearrangement links TRBV12-5 to TRBJ2-6; D not resolved. Germline assignment: CDR1 LGHNT and CDR2 FRNRAP. Trimming shortened V by 1 base and J by 3 bases, and 7 bases separated the two germline ends. The CDR3 has 15 amino acids. The CDR3 DNA sequence: TGTGCTAGTGGTTTGGGCGAGAGTGGGGCCAACGTCCTGACTTTC. Its translation: CASGLGESGANVLTF.

The chain combines TRBV11-2 with TRBJ2-7, with D possibly TRBD2 on 6 matching bases. Germline CDR1 and CDR2: SGHAT and FQNNGV. This CDR3 spans 13 amino acids. V was pared by 5 bases and J by 5 bases, with 13 bases between. This CDR3 is CASSRPGVHEQYF. The CDR3, as DNA: TGTGCCAGCAGCCGCCCGGGGGTCCACGAGCAGTACTTC.

Only one count was recorded for this clone. The chain joins TRBV4-2 to TRBJ2-5; 13 nucleotides match TRBD2. J was trimmed by 5 bases and V by 1 base; bases with no gene match: 4. The germline CDR1 and CDR2 sequences are LGHNA and YNFKEQ. This CDR3 has 16 residues. DNA of the CDR3: TGTGCCAGCAGCCAAGTCATACTAGCGGGGGGGGAGACCCAGTACTTC. Its protein is CASSQVILAGGETQYF.

This chain connects TRBV5-3 to TRBJ1-5, with unresolved D. TRBV5-3 is classed as an ORF, of uncertain function. V shed 6 bases and J shed 5 bases, with 3 bases lying between them. The CDR3 has 10 residues. CDR3 nucleotide sequence: TGTGCCAGAACGGATCAGCCCCAGCATTTT. This sequence encodes CARTDQPQHF.

The chain combines TRBV24-1 with TRBJ2-7; weak D call: TRBD2 (5 bases). Germline CDR1 KGHDR, CDR2 SFDVKD. Trimming removed 9 bases at V and 2 bases at J, with 16 bases between. The CDR3 extends over 14 amino acids. The CDR3 spells CATPREGRPYEQYF. Here the CDR3 DNA reads TGTGCCACCCCCCGGGAAGGGCGACCCTACGAGCAGTACTTC.

V and J are TRBV2 and TRBJ1-1; TRBD1 agrees at 8 bases. Germline V gene data show CDR1 as SNHLY and CDR2 as FYNNEI. The CDR3 is 17 amino acids. V trimming: 4 bases; J trimming: 0 bases; junction bases outside the gene matches: 10. CDR3 DNA sequence: TGTGCCAGCAGTGTCCCCGGACAGGGACCCATGAACACTGAAGCTTTCTTT. Protein sequence: CASSVPGQGPMNTEAFF.

The J gene is TRBJ2-3, the V gene TRBV7-9, with D possibly matching TRBD2 (7 bases). CDR1 is SEHNR and CDR2 is FQNEAQ in the germline V gene (reference sequence). The CDR3 sequence is 14 residues long. Trimming left V 8 bases short and J 1 base short, with 13 bases between. This chain's CDR3 is CASGGAFGTDTQYF. In DNA form, the CDR3 reads TGTGCCAGCGGGGGGGCCTTCGGCACAGATACGCAGTATTTT.

V and J are TRBV30 and TRBJ2-3, with D possibly matching TRBD2 (5 bases). Between the trimmed V and J ends, which lost 4 bases and 3 bases, there was a span of 11 bases. The CDR3 has 13 amino acids. The V gene's germline CDR1 is GTSNPN and CDR2 SVGIG (reference sequence). The CDR3 sequence is CAWNLRGTDTQYF. DNA of the CDR3: TGTGCCTGGAACCTAAGAGGGACAGATACGCAGTATTTT.

J is TRBJ2-1 and V is TRBV10-1; maybe TRBD2 (5 bases). The V gene's germline CDR1 is WNHNN and CDR2 SYGVQD (reference sequence). The CDR3 has 16 amino acids. Trimming pared 3 bases from V and 0 bases from J, leaving 12 bases between. The CDR3: CASSDLASSSYNEQFF. The CDR3 DNA reads as TGCGCCAGCAGTGATTTAGCGAGTTCCTCCTACAATGAGCAGTTCTTC.